The 6 T cell receptor beta chains reported below all come from one sample, sequenced in a study of cytomegalovirus exposure and HLA in healthy donors. PCR was performed using 60 Vbeta and 13 Jbeta primers. The protocol was immunoSEQ multiplex PCR, while the TCRdb copy is restricted to in-frame clones and leaves out a portion. Of roughly 130,000 clones in the sample, about 73% were seen once. The source material was PBMCs. The receptor set was obtained from a woman between 45 and 60 years old in good health and CMV-seropositive.

This sequence joins TRBV5-8 and TRBJ1-4; D unclear. Germline V gives CDR1 SGHTS, CDR2 YDEGEE. V shed 2 bases and J shed 8 bases, with 16 bases lying between them. The CDR3 is 15 residues long. The CDR3 DNA reads TGTGCCAGCAGCTTTTATGACCAGGCAGGCGAAAAACTGTTTTTT. It yields the protein CASSFYDQAGEKLFF.

This clone has a handful of counts. The chain employs TRBV7-2 and TRBJ1-5; D call uncertain. V dropped 8 bases and J dropped 2 bases, with 16 bases sitting between them. This CDR3 region has 15 residues. The V gene's germline CDR1 is SGHTA and CDR2 FQGNSA. The CDR3, as DNA: TGTGCCAGCGCTTTAGACCCCGGGGGCAATCAGCCCCAGCATTTT. This sequence encodes CASALDPGGNQPQHF.

This clone occurred once. V is TRBV6-1 and J is TRBJ1-2, with 8 bases that match TRBD1. With 9 bases clipped from V and 7 bases from J, the junction kept 16 bases outside the gene matches. The length of the CDR3 is 15 residues. CDR1 MNHNS and CDR2 SASEGT come from the germline V gene. The CDR3 DNA is TGTGCCAGTACTAAAACCGGGACAGGATCGAGTGGCTACACCTTC. Residues: CASTKTGTGSSGYTF.

This CDR3 reads CSAIVVQGGCGQYF. The CDR3 DNA is TGCAGCGCCATCGTGGTGCAGGGGGGTTGCGGGCAGTACTTC. This chain connects TRBV29-1 to TRBJ2-7; D is possibly TRBD1 (7 bases). V lost 7 bases and J lost 9, with 25 bases in between. CDR1 is SQVTM and CDR2 is ANQGSEA in the germline V gene. The CDR3 covers 14 residues.

This chain joins TRBV9 and TRBJ1-6; D unclear. Looked up from germline, CDR1 is SGDLS and CDR2 is YYNGEE. The CDR3 loop spans 14 amino acids. The V gene lost 3 bases and the J gene lost 5 bases, with 9 bases spanning the gap. The DNA of the CDR3 is TGTGCCAGCAGCGCTCTGACTAATAATTCACCCCTCCACTTT. Its translation is CASSALTNNSPLHF.

The V call is TRBV30, the J call TRBJ2-3, with 10 nucleotides matching TRBD2. The CDR3 covers 13 residues. Germline loops: CDR1 GTSNPN, CDR2 SVGIG (reference sequence). Trimming cost V 7 bases and J 14 bases; bases outside gene matches: 15. CDR3 nucleotide sequence: TGTGCCTTCGCTAGCGGGGGCTCCTCTCTTCGGTATTTT. Encoded protein: CAFASGGSSLRYF.